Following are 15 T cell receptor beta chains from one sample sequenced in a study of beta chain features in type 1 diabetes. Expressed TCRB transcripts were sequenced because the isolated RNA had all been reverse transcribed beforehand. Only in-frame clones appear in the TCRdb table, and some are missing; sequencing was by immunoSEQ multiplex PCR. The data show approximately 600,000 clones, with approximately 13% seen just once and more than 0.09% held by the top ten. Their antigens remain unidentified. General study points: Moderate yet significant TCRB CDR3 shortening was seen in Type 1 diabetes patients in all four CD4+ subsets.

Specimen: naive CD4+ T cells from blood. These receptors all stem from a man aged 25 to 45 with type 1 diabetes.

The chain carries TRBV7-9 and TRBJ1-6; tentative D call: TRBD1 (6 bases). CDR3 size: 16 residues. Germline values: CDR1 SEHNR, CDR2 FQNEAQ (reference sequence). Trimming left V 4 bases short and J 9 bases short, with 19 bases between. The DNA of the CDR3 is TGTGCCAGCAGCTCGCAGGGGACCGGGAACGGTTCACCCCTCCACTTT. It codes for CASSSQGTGNGSPLHF.

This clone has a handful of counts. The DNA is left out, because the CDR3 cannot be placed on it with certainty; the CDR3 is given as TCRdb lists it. The CDR3 loop is CASSFGPGRNEKLFF. The chain links TRBV7-6 to TRBJ1-4. With termini counted, the CDR3 has 15 amino acids. The germline V gene encodes CDR1 SGHVS and CDR2 FNYEAQ.

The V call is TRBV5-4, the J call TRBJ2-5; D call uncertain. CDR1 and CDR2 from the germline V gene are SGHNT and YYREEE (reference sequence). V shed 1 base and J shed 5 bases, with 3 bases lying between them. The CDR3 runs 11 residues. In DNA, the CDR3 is TGTGCCAGCAGCTTGACGGAGACCCAGTACTTC. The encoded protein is CASSLTETQYF. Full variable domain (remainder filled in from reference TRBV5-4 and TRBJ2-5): ETGVTQSPTHLIKTRGQQVTLRCSSQSGHNTVSWYQQALGQGPQFIFQYYREEENGRGNFPPRFSGLQFPNYSSELNVNALELDDSALYLCASSLTETQYFGPGTRLLVL.

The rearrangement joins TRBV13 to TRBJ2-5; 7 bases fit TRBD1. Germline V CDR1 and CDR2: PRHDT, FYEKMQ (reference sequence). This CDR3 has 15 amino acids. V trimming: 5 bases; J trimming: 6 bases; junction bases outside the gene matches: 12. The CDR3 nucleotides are TGTGCCAGCAGCCCGGGGACAGCCTTTAGGAAGACCCAGTACTTC. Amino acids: CASSPGTAFRKTQYF.

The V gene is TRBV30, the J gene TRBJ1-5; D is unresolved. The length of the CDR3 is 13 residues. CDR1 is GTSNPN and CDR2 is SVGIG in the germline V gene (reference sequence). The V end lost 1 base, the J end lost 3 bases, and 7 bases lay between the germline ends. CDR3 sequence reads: CAWSAWTNQPQHF. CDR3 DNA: TGTGCCTGGAGTGCATGGACCAATCAGCCCCAGCATTTT.

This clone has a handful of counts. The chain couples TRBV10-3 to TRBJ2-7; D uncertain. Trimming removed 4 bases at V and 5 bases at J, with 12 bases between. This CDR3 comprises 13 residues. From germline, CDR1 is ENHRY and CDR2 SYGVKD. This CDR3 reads CAISVNEDHEQYF. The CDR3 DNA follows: TGTGCCATCAGTGTGAACGAAGACCACGAGCAGTACTTC.

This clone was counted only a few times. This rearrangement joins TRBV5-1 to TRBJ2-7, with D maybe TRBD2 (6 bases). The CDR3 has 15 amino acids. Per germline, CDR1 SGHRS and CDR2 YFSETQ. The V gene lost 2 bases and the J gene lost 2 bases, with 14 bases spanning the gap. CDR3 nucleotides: TGCGCCAGCAGCTTTACCAGCGGGCAGACCTACGAGCAGTACTTC. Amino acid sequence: CASSFTSGQTYEQYF. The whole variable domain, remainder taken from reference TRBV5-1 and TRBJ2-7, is KAGVTQTPRYLIKTRGQQVTLSCSPISGHRSVSWYQQTPGQGLQFLFEYFSETQRNKGNFPGRFSGRQFSNSRSEMNVSTLELGDSALYLCASSFTSGQTYEQYFGPGTRLTVT.

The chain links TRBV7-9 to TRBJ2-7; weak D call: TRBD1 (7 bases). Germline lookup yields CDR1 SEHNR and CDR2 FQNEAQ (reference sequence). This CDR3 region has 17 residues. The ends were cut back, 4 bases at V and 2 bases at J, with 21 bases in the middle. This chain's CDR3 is CASSSTGRDRTAYEQYF. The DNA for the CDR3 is TGTGCCAGCAGCTCGACAGGGCGGGACAGAACAGCCTACGAGCAGTACTTC.

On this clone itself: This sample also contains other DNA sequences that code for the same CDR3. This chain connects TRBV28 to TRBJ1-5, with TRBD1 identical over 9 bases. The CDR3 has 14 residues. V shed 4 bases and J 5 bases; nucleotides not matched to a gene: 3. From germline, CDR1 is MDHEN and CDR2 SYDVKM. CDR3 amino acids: CASSSGQGDQPQHF. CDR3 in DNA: TGTGCCAGCAGTTCGGGACAGGGCGATCAGCCCCAGCATTTT.

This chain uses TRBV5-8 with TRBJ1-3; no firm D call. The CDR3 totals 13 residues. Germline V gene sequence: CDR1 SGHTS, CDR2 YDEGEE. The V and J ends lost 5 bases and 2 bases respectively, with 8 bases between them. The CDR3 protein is CASSRTAGNTIYF. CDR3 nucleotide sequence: TGTGCCAGCAGTCGGACGGCTGGAAACACCATATATTTT.

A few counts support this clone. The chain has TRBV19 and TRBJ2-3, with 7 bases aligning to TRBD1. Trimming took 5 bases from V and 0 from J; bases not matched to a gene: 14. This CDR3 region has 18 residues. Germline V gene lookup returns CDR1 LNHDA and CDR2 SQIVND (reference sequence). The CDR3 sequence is CASSSTGVKKTSTDTQYF. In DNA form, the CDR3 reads TGTGCCAGTAGTTCTACAGGGGTAAAAAAAACAAGCACAGATACGCAGTATTTT.

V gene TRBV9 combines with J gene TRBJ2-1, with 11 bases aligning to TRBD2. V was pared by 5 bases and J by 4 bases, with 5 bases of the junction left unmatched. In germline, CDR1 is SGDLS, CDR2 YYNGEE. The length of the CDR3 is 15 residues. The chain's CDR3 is CASRPSGGPYNEQFF. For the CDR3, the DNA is TGTGCCAGCAGGCCTAGCGGGGGGCCTTACAATGAGCAGTTCTTC.

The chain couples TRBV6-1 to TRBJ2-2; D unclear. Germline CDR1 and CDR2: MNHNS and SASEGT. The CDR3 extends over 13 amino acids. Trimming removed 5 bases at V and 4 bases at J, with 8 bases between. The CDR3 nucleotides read TGTGCCAGCAGTTATCAGTTCACCGGGGAGCTGTTTTTT. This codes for CASSYQFTGELFF.

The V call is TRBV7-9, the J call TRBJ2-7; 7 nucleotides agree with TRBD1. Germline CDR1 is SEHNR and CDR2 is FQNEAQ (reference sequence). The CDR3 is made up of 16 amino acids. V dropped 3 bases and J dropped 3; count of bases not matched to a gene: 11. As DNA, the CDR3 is TGTGCCAGCAGCTTTCTTGTACAGGGGATTGTCTACGAGCAGTACTTC. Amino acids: CASSFLVQGIVYEQYF. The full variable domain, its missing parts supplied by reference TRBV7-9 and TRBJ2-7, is DTGVSQNPRHKITKRGQNVTFRCDPISEHNRLYWYRQTLGQGPEFLTYFQNEAQLEKSRLLSDRFSAERPKGSFSTLEIQRTEQGDSAMYLCASSFLVQGIVYEQYFGPGTRLTVT.

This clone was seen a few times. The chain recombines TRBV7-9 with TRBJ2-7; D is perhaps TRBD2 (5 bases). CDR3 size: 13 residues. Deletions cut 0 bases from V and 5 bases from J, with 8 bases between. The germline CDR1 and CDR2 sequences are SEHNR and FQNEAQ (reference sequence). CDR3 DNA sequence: TGTGCCAGCAGCTTAGCCGGGGTAGACGAGCAGTACTTC. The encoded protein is CASSLAGVDEQYF.